This T cell receptor (beta chain) came from a study of T cells after posttransplantation cyclophosphamide. Points on this clone: The antigen remains undetermined.

Data came from immunoSEQ multiplex PCR; TCRdb stores just in-frame clones and leaves some out. The sample includes some 66,000 clones, approximately 92% seen only once; the top ten take 2.5% to 3%. Study results and limitations: Later post-transplant blood repertoires were often dominated by donor CD8+ memory clones. After PTCy, TRB diversity resembled that of CNI/methotrexate controls.

Trimming cost V 5 bases and J 9 bases, with 23 bases left between them. Germline V gives CDR1 LNHDA, CDR2 SQIVND (reference sequence). The CDR3 contains 15 residues. Input material: PBMCs. The gene calls are TRBV19 and TRBJ2-7; a possible D gene is TRBD2 (6 bases). The TCR was taken from a woman younger than 45 in good health and a related stem cell transplant donor. CDR3 nucleotide sequence: TGTGCCAGTAGTCGGAGAAGCGGGTTCCCTAATGGGCAGTACTTC. Translated: CASSRRSGFPNGQYF.